Here is one T cell receptor beta chain with its context. This entry is derived from a study of blood T cell repertoires in COVID-19. The wider study: T cells, B-cell-depleted T cells, or PBMCs supplied cDNA or gDNA.

Clones were sequenced by immunoSEQ multiplex PCR, and TCRdb holds only the in-frame ones, with some missing. The top ten hold approximately 7.3% of the sample, which has about 180,000 clones, 84% seen once. CDR3 length: 16 amino acids. The germline V gene has CDR1 LNHDA and CDR2 SQIVND (reference sequence). V was clipped by 5 bases and J by 6 bases, with 17 bases between them. The source material was peripheral blood. The gene calls are TRBV19 and TRBJ1-6; tentative D call: TRBD1 (6 bases). The sequence came from a human donor in a cohort sampled during active COVID-19. CDR3 residues: CASSGTGIRSNSPLHF. DNA of the CDR3: TGTGCCAGTAGTGGAACAGGGATTCGATCTAATTCACCCCTCCACTTT.